This is a list of T cell receptor beta chains from one sample in a study of cytomegalovirus exposure and HLA in healthy donors. Here immunoSEQ multiplex PCR was the method, and the copy in TCRdb shows in-frame clones only, minus some. The sample shows 220,000 or so clones, around four fifths of them seen only once. The sequenced material came from PBMCs. Every receptor here comes from a woman in her forties in good health and CMV-seronegative. Both conserved end residues are part of each CDR3. The D gene is left open where the match is weak. Size is stated for part of the rows, as once, few or many counts, or as a class when the clone is expanded.

J gene | D gene | clone size | V gene | CDR3 DNA | CDR3 protein
TRBJ2-5 | TRBD2 | NA | TRBV5-1 | TGCGCCAGCAGCCAAAGTAGCGGGAGGAGACAGTACCAAGAGACCCAGTACTTC | CASSQSSGRRQYQETQYF
TRBJ2-2 | TRBD2 | NA | TRBV19 | TGTGCCAGTAGTCTCAGCGGGAGCGGCACCGGGGAGCTGTTTTTT | CASSLSGSGTGELFF
TRBJ2-2 | TRBD2 | NA | TRBV9 | TGTGCCAGCAGCCCCCATGCGGGAGGGGACACCGGGGAGCTGTTTTTT | CASSPHAGGDTGELFF
TRBJ2-6 | NA | NA | TRBV27 | TGTGCCAGCAGTTTAGTGCCAGGGGCCCTAGGTAGGACTGGGGCCAACGTCCTGACTTTC | CASSLVPGALGRTGANVLTF
TRBJ1-6 | NA | NA | TRBV19 | TGTGCCAGTAGTATCGGGAGCTCCTATAATTCACCCCTCCACTTT | CASSIGSSYNSPLHF
TRBJ1-1 | NA | NA | TRBV5-4 | TGTGCCAGCAGCTTGACGGGACTAAATAAGTTGGGCACTGAAGCTTTCTTT | CASSLTGLNKLGTEAFF
TRBJ1-1 | NA | NA | TRBV6-6 | TGTGCCAGCAGTTATTTCGACACTGAAGCTTTCTTT | CASSYFDTEAFF
TRBJ1-5 | NA | NA | TRBV19 | TGTGCCAGTAGTATACGGGGTCAGGCAGCTGTTGCGCCCCAGCATTTT | CASSIRGQAAVAPQHF
TRBJ2-7 | TRBD1 | once | TRBV19 | TGTGCCAGTAGTGCCGGCTATTACAGGGGGCTAGACGAGCAGTACTTC | CASSAGYYRGLDEQYF
TRBJ1-5 | NA | NA | TRBV7-6 | TGTGCCAGCAGCTTAGCAGGGGGTAGCAATCAGCCCCAGCATTTT | CASSLAGGSNQPQHF
TRBJ2-5 | TRBD2 | few | TRBV5-1 | TGCGCCAGCAACAGCGGGAGTATCCAAGAGACCCAGTACTTC | CASNSGSIQETQYF
TRBJ2-7 | TRBD1 | NA | TRBV2 | TGTGCCAGCTATCGACAGGGCGACGAGCAGTACTTC | CASYRQGDEQYF
TRBJ1-2 | TRBD1 | NA | TRBV19 | TGTGCCAGCCACCCAGGGGGTAACTATGGCTACACCTTC | CASHPGGNYGYTF
TRBJ1-1 | NA | NA | TRBV30 | TGTGCCTCGGAGAGGAATAGCCACACTGAAGCTTTCTTT | CASERNSHTEAFF
TRBJ1-5 | NA | once | TRBV12-5 | TGTGCTAGTGGTCCAGGGGCTACTAGCAATCAGCCCCAGCATTTT | CASGPGATSNQPQHF
TRBJ2-7 | NA | NA | TRBV19 | TGTGCCAGTAGTTTCAATCTAGATTCCGAGCAGTACTTC | CASSFNLDSEQYF
TRBJ2-1 | TRBD2 | NA | TRBV19 | TGTGCCAGTTCTCCCGGGACTAGCGGTTACAATGAGCAGTTCTTC | CASSPGTSGYNEQFF
TRBJ2-1 | NA | NA | TRBV6-7 | TGTGCCAGCGTCAGTATGTCCTCCTACAATGAGCAGTTCTTC | CASVSMSSYNEQFF
TRBJ1-3 | NA | NA | TRBV19 | TGTGCCAGTAGGCCATCTAACTCTGGAAACACCATATATTTT | CASRPSNSGNTIYF
TRBJ1-2 | TRBD1 | NA | TRBV5-1 | TGCGCCAGCAGCTTTGGACAGGGGAACTATGGCTACACCTTC | CASSFGQGNYGYTF
TRBJ2-7 | NA | NA | TRBV9 | TGTGCCAGCAGCGTAGGTCTTCAGGGCGAGCAGTACTTC | CASSVGLQGEQYF
TRBJ2-1 | NA | NA | TRBV11-2 | TGTGCCAGCAGCGGATCAGCGGCCTACTACAATGAGCAGTTCTTC | CASSGSAAYYNEQFF
TRBJ2-3 | NA | NA | TRBV25-1 | TGTGCCAGCAGTAAACAGGGGGGGGATACGCAGTATTTT | CASSKQGGDTQYF
TRBJ1-5 | NA | NA | TRBV6-1 | TGTGCCAGCAGTGAGGCAGGCCACAATCAGCCCCAGCATTTT | CASSEAGHNQPQHF
TRBJ1-1 | TRBD1 | few | TRBV19 | TGTGCCAGTAGTCTGTCGACAGGGGGGAAGACTGAAGCTTTCTTT | CASSLSTGGKTEAFF
TRBJ1-4 | TRBD1 | NA | TRBV2 | TGTGCCAGCAGCGTACTGGGACAGGGGGCCGGTGAAAAACTGTTTTTT | CASSVLGQGAGEKLFF
TRBJ2-3 | TRBD1 | NA | TRBV14 | TGTGCCAGCAGCCAAGAAATCAAACAGGGGGCGGCTGGCACAGATACGCAGTATTTT | CASSQEIKQGAAGTDTQYF
TRBJ2-5 | NA | NA | TRBV2 | TGTGCCAGCAAGGCGCGCGGCCAAGAGACCCAGTACTTC | CASKARGQETQYF
TRBJ1-4 | TRBD1 | NA | TRBV28 | TGTGCCAGCGTCCCGGGACAGGCCGCTAATGAAAAACTGTTTTTT | CASVPGQAANEKLFF
TRBJ1-5 | NA | once | TRBV27 | TGTGCCAGCAGTTTCGCGAGGGCTCAGCCCCAGCATTTT | CASSFARAQPQHF
TRBJ1-6 | TRBD1 | few | TRBV5-1 | TGCGCCAGCAGCTTGGTTGGGACAGTTGGTAATTCACCCCTCCACTTT | CASSLVGTVGNSPLHF
TRBJ1-1 | NA | NA | TRBV19 | TGTGCCAGTAGTACCGCCTCAGGGAACACTGAAGCTTTCTTT | CASSTASGNTEAFF
TRBJ2-2 | NA | NA | TRBV2 | TGTGCCAGCAGGAGGACAGTTCTACTAAAGAACACCGGGGAGCTGTTTTTT | CASRRTVLLKNTGELFF
TRBJ2-7 | TRBD2 | few | TRBV27 | TGTGCCAGCAGTTGGACTAGCGGGGTCTACGAGCAGTACTTC | CASSWTSGVYEQYF
TRBJ2-3 | NA | few | TRBV15 | TGTGCCACCAGCAGAGATCGTATGGATACGCAGTATTTT | CATSRDRMDTQYF
TRBJ1-2 | TRBD1 | NA | TRBV19 | TGTGCCAGTAGTCAGGGGGTCCATGGCTACACCTTC | CASSQGVHGYTF
TRBJ2-3 | TRBD2 | NA | TRBV7-8 | TGTGCCAGCAGCTCAACTACGGGACTAGCAAGCACAGATACGCAGTATTTT | CASSSTTGLASTDTQYF
TRBJ2-7 | TRBD2 | NA | TRBV5-6 | TGTGCCAGCAGCTTGGTTTGGGGTGCGGGAGACTCCTACGAGCAGTACTTC | CASSLVWGAGDSYEQYF
TRBJ2-3 | NA | NA | TRBV28 | TGTGCCACCAAGAGAACCTGGCAGGGCCCACAAAGCGAGGTGCAGTATTTT | CATKRTWQGPQSEVQYF
TRBJ2-7 | NA | NA | TRBV2 | TGTGCCAGCAGGTTTCTGGGTTTGGGGCACTACGAGCAGTACTTC | CASRFLGLGHYEQYF